This entry describes one T cell receptor beta chain. Its specificity is not known. Germline CDR1 LGHNA, CDR2 YSLEER. V lost 3 bases and J 2 bases, leaving 17 bases between the germline ends. CDR3 length: 17 amino acids. The sample comes from a study of T cell responses to AZD1222 COVID-19 vaccine. Overall study results and limits: CD4 TCRs linked to vaccination spanned spike, dominating at 160-218 and 743-854. It should be noted that donors were predominantly white British and more often female, and clonal diversity was possibly underestimated.

Generated by immunoSEQ multiplex PCR, the TCRdb table keeps only in-frame clones and is missing some. Among about 93,000 clones, roughly 89% were seen once, and the ten largest hold about 2.7%. The receptor was derived from an adult in good health. The genes are TRBV4-3 and TRBJ1-3, with a weak D call TRBD1 (5 bases). The sample consisted of peripheral blood, taken on day 0 of MenACWY control vaccination. The CDR3 reads CASSQGREGSTGNTIYF. The CDR3 coding sequence is TGCGCCAGCAGCCAGGGCAGGGAGGGTAGTACTGGAAACACCATATATTTT.